This T cell receptor (beta chain) was recorded in a study of shared clonotypes between healthy human individuals. Overall study results and limits: Having only a few donors restricted how much genetic and exposure-history diversity was captured.

Samples underwent the assay at deep level. For unsorted PBMC, around 300 ng DNA per replicate equaled approximately 30,000 T cell genomes. Original processing notes: Filtering differed, since immunoSEQ gave only junction sequences and no quality scores. Here immunoSEQ multiplex PCR was the method, and the copy in TCRdb shows in-frame clones only, minus some. V and J calls and clone size are copied from that table; D and trimming were computed from the DNA. This table has roughly 500,000 clones, about four fifths appearing once. This clone has at least ten counts. Antigen specificity is unknown. The sequenced sample consisted of PBMCs. This clonotype was sampled from a woman between 40 and 50 years old in good health. Some clones in this sample may be carry-over from other donors' samples.

In DNA form, the CDR3 reads TGTGCCTCTAGGGGGACAGGGTTATTTGGCTACACCTTC. This encodes CASRGTGLFGYTF. The gene calls are TRBV19 and TRBJ1-2, with 9 bases fitting TRBD1. The CDR3 has 13 residues. Trimming cost V 11 bases and J 7 bases; bases outside gene matches: 11. CDR1 is LNHDA, CDR2 SQIVND, per germline (reference sequence).